The 22 T cell receptor beta chains listed next were all sequenced from one sample in a study of cytotoxic CD8 clonotypes in ibrutinib-treated CLL. Data came from immunoSEQ multiplex PCR; TCRdb stores just in-frame clones and leaves some out. The sample has about 89,000 clones, more than 75% seen once. Sample: PBMCs, taken after 12 months of ibrutinib treatment. The origin of the receptors is a human donor with chronic lymphocytic leukemia.

This rearrangement joins TRBV9 to TRBJ2-7; 12 bases fit TRBD2. Germline CDR1 is SGDLS and CDR2 is YYNGEE. The CDR3 sequence is 15 residues long. J was trimmed by 5 bases and V by 4 bases; bases with no gene match: 7. The CDR3 DNA reads as TGTGCCAGCAGCTTAAGGACTAGCGGGGTACACGAGCAGTACTTC. This encodes CASSLRTSGVHEQYF.

V usage is TRBV7-9 and J usage is TRBJ2-3; either TRBD1 or TRBD2 may fit D (5 bases each). The CDR3 extends over 14 amino acids. Germline V gene sequence: CDR1 SEHNR, CDR2 FQNEAQ (reference sequence). V lost 4 bases and J 1 base, leaving 9 bases between the germline ends. As DNA, the CDR3 is TGTGCCAGCAGCTCCGGGACCCGCACAGATACGCAGTATTTT. Protein: CASSSGTRTDTQYF. Supplemented by reference TRBV7-9 and TRBJ2-3, the full variable domain reads DTGVSQNPRHKITKRGQNVTFRCDPISEHNRLYWYRQTLGQGPEFLTYFQNEAQLEKSRLLSDRFSAERPKGSFSTLEIQRTEQGDSAMYLCASSSGTRTDTQYFGPGTRLTVL.

The V and J genes are TRBV28 and TRBJ1-1, with TRBD1 matching 7 bases. Germline V gene data show CDR1 as MDHEN and CDR2 as SYDVKM. Losses at the gene ends were 6 bases for V and 7 bases for J; bases not matched to a gene: 8. The length of the CDR3 is 13 residues. The CDR3 region is CASRPPGDSEAFF. The CDR3 coding sequence is TGTGCCAGCAGACCTCCGGGGGACAGTGAAGCTTTCTTT.

This clone was observed a few times. The V gene is TRBV10-2, the J gene TRBJ1-4; 10 nucleotides align to TRBD1. In germline, CDR1 is WSHSY, CDR2 SAAADI. The CDR3 sequence is 11 residues long. The trim removed 9 bases at V and 11 bases at J, leaving 3 bases unmatched. The CDR3 nucleotides read TGCGCCAGTGGACAGGGGGGGAAACTGTTTTTT. Translating gives CASGQGGKLFF.

The V gene is TRBV19, the J gene TRBJ1-2; a weak D match, TRBD1 (6 bases). Trimming pared 6 bases from V and 3 bases from J, leaving 17 bases between. The CDR3 spans 15 residues. The germline V gene encodes CDR1 LNHDA and CDR2 SQIVND (reference sequence). The CDR3: CASREQGGSYYGYTF. CDR3 nucleotide sequence: TGTGCCAGTAGGGAACAGGGAGGAAGTTACTATGGCTACACCTTC.

The chain combines TRBV18 with TRBJ1-1; perhaps TRBD1 as D (5 bases). The germline V gene has CDR1 KGHSH and CDR2 LQKENI. This CDR3 spans 16 amino acids. V was trimmed by 4 bases and J by 0 bases, leaving 15 bases between them. The CDR3 protein is CASSRPGGVMNTEAFF. Written as DNA, the CDR3 is TGTGCCAGCTCACGACCAGGAGGGGTCATGAACACTGAAGCTTTCTTT.

V usage is TRBV6-5 and J usage is TRBJ1-1; TRBD1 agrees at 8 bases. CDR3 length equals 16 residues. Losses at the gene ends were 2 bases for V and 0 bases for J; bases not matched to a gene: 5. In germline, CDR1 is MNHEY, CDR2 SVGAGI. The CDR3 loop is CASSYGTGEMNTEAFF. The CDR3 DNA reads TGTGCCAGCAGTTACGGGACAGGCGAAATGAACACTGAAGCTTTCTTT.

The chain uses TRBV6-6 and TRBJ2-7, with 9 nucleotides matching TRBD1. The V gene end was trimmed by 6 bases and the J gene end by 0 bases; junction bases not matched to a gene: 3. Germline lookup yields CDR1 MNHNY and CDR2 SVGAGI (reference sequence). The CDR3 sequence is 14 residues long. CDR3 DNA: TGTGCCAGCAGCCCGGGACAGGGCTCCTACGAGCAGTACTTC. The encoded protein is CASSPGQGSYEQYF.

This rearrangement joins TRBV6-1 to TRBJ2-2; a weak D match, TRBD2 (6 bases). This CDR3 comprises 15 residues. Germline V CDR1 and CDR2: MNHNS, SASEGT. V gave up 2 bases and J gave up 7 bases, with 14 bases separating them. As DNA, the CDR3 is TGTGCCAGCAGTGAAACGGGACTCCAGCACGGGGAGCTGTTTTTT. It specifies CASSETGLQHGELFF.

V gene TRBV25-1 combines with J gene TRBJ1-1; D gene uncertain. This CDR3 has 13 residues. Deletions cut 1 base from V and 8 bases from J, with 11 bases between. Per the germline V gene, CDR1 is MGHDK and CDR2 is SYGVNS. The CDR3 region is CASSESGSPEAFF. The CDR3, as DNA: TGTGCCAGCAGTGAATCAGGCAGCCCCGAAGCTTTCTTT.

The V gene is TRBV19, the J gene TRBJ2-2, with D possibly being TRBD1 (6 bases). The germline CDR1 and CDR2 sequences are LNHDA and SQIVND (reference sequence). Trimming removed 3 bases at V and 1 base at J, with 9 bases between. The CDR3 loop spans 15 amino acids. The CDR3 DNA sequence: TGTGCCAGTAGTATTCTGGACAGGAACACCGGGGAGCTGTTTTTT. Translated: CASSILDRNTGELFF.

This clone has more than one count but fewer than ten. CDR3 nucleotide sequence: TGTGCCAGCAGCCAGGGGGCGCGGGAGACCCAGTACTTC. This codes for CASSQGARETQYF. This sequence joins TRBV14 and TRBJ2-5, with a tentative D call TRBD1 (6 bases). Germline V CDR1 and CDR2: SGHDN, FVKESK. Deletions cut 3 bases from V and 5 bases from J, with 10 bases between. CDR3 size: 13 residues. Supplemented by reference TRBV14 and TRBJ2-5, the full variable domain reads EAGVTQFPSHSVIEKGQTVTLRCDPISGHDNLYWYRRVMGKEIKFLLHFVKESKQDESGMPNNRFLAERTGGTYSTLKVQPAELEDSGVYFCASSQGARETQYFGPGTRLLVL.

This sequence joins TRBV30 and TRBJ2-5; possible D gene TRBD2, 6 bases. Trimming took off 0 bases at V and 5 bases at J, with 10 bases between the two ends. Germline CDR1 and CDR2: GTSNPN and SVGIG (reference sequence). This CDR3 has 13 amino acids. The CDR3 is CAWSVIGGETQYF. In nucleotides, the CDR3 is TGTGCCTGGAGTGTAATAGGAGGGGAGACCCAGTACTTC.

This clone was detected only once. V and J are TRBV30 and TRBJ2-3; tentatively, D is TRBD2 (5 bases). The length of the CDR3 is 14 residues. Trimming pared 4 bases from V and 3 bases from J, leaving 14 bases between. Per germline, CDR1 GTSNPN and CDR2 SVGIG (reference sequence). The CDR3 nucleotides are TGTGCCTGGAAGGGTGCAAGAGGGACAGATACGCAGTATTTT. Encoded protein: CAWKGARGTDTQYF.

The V and J genes are TRBV5-4 and TRBJ2-3; unclear D gene. This CDR3 has 15 residues. In germline, CDR1 is SGHNT, CDR2 YYREEE (reference sequence). V lost 4 bases to trimming and J lost 0 bases, with 12 bases between them. The CDR3 region has the DNA TGTGCCAGCAGCGCAGACGTCGAGAGCACAGATACGCAGTATTTT. The encoded protein is CASSADVESTDTQYF. Full variable domain (remainder filled in from reference TRBV5-4 and TRBJ2-3): ETGVTQSPTHLIKTRGQQVTLRCSSQSGHNTVSWYQQALGQGPQFIFQYYREEENGRGNFPPRFSGLQFPNYSSELNVNALELDDSALYLCASSADVESTDTQYFGPGTRLTVL.

This clone was recorded a few times. This rearrangement joins TRBV19 to TRBJ2-7, with 7 bases that match TRBD2. J lost 6 bases, V lost 0 bases, and 8 bases had no gene match. This CDR3 spans 15 amino acids. Germline V gene data show CDR1 as LNHDA and CDR2 as SQIVND (reference sequence). The CDR3 DNA sequence: TGTGCCAGTAGTATAGAAGCCAGGCGCGGGGGCGAGCAGTACTTC. It specifies CASSIEARRGGEQYF.

J is TRBJ2-1 and V is TRBV6-5; D gene unclear. Between the trimmed V and J ends, which lost 5 bases and 9 bases, there was a span of 14 bases. The germline V gene encodes CDR1 MNHEY and CDR2 SVGAGI. CDR3 length equals 13 residues. The CDR3 sequence is CASSQYSNGEQFF. The CDR3, as DNA: TGTGCCAGCAGTCAGTATTCAAACGGTGAGCAGTTCTTC.

This chain uses TRBV7-9 with TRBJ2-7, with TRBD1 identical over 10 bases. CDR1 and CDR2 from the germline V gene are SEHNR and FQNEAQ (reference sequence). V lost 4 bases to trimming and J lost 6 bases; unmatched junction nucleotides: 12. The CDR3 is 16 amino acids. The CDR3 DNA sequence: TGTGCCAGCAGCTCTACTTTGGGACAGGGGTTGAGCGAGCAGTACTTC. This sequence encodes CASSSTLGQGLSEQYF.

V is TRBV7-2 and J is TRBJ2-7; D perhaps matches TRBD1 (6 bases). Trimming left V 4 bases short and J 3 bases short, with 10 bases between. CDR3 size: 13 residues. The germline CDR1 and CDR2 sequences are SGHTA and FQGNSA. The CDR3 DNA reads TGTGCCAGCAGCTCCGGGACACACTACGAGCAGTACTTC. It codes for CASSSGTHYEQYF.

The chain uses TRBV19 and TRBJ1-5; D perhaps matches TRBD1 (6 bases). There are 15 residues in the CDR3. Germline V gene lookup returns CDR1 LNHDA and CDR2 SQIVND (reference sequence). V was trimmed by 4 bases and J by 1 base, leaving 11 bases between them. This CDR3 reads CASSKGGGSNQPQHF. The CDR3 region has the DNA TGTGCCAGTAGTAAAGGGGGAGGGAGCAATCAGCCCCAGCATTTT.

This clone was recorded a few times. The V and J genes are TRBV6-5 and TRBJ1-2, with D tentatively TRBD1 (6 bases). The CDR3 loop spans 14 amino acids. Trimming cost V 0 bases and J 4 bases, with 9 bases left between them. Looked up from germline, CDR1 is MNHEY and CDR2 is SVGAGI. In nucleotides, the CDR3 is TGTGCCAGCAGTTACTCGGGGGCCAGCTATGGCTACACCTTC. This sequence encodes CASSYSGASYGYTF.

The V and J genes are TRBV27 and TRBJ2-2, with 10 bases that match TRBD1. The V gene's germline CDR1 is MNHEY and CDR2 SMNVEV (reference sequence). The CDR3 is 15 amino acids. V lost 4 bases, J lost 3 bases, and 2 bases stayed unmatched. CDR3 loop: CASSSTGGDTGELFF. The CDR3 DNA reads TGTGCCAGCAGTTCGACAGGGGGCGACACCGGGGAGCTGTTTTTT.